This T cell receptor beta chain derives from a study of blood T cells in healthy people across ages. Whole-study results and caveats: Higher diversity and more naive CD4+ cells were features of long-lived donors, compared to aged donors. Naive T cell percentage strongly correlated with TCR beta diversity. Reliance upon unsorted PBMCs precluded definitive naive versus antigen-experienced comparison.

On this clonotype itself: Its antigen is not known.

Primed by a sample-barcoded 5' primer and a J-beta primer mix, a second PCR proceeded for 7 to 11 cycles. Each CDR3 protein gets one entry after TCRdb re-called the 5' RACE reads with MiXCR. The sample has about 1,600,000 distinct CDR3 sequences; about 43% are singletons. The germline CDR1 and CDR2 sequences are MGHRA and YSYEKL. Trimming took 0 bases from V and 3 from J, leaving 15 bases between them. The CDR3 length is 16 residues. Sequenced material: blood. This clonotype was obtained from a woman between 18 and 30 years old in good health. V is TRBV4-1 and J is TRBJ2-7; D may correspond to TRBD1 or TRBD2 (5 bases each). This CDR3 is CASSQDTARGGYEQYF. Written as DNA, the CDR3 is TGCGCCAGCAGCCAAGATACTGCGAGGGGCGGCTACGAGCAGTACTTC.